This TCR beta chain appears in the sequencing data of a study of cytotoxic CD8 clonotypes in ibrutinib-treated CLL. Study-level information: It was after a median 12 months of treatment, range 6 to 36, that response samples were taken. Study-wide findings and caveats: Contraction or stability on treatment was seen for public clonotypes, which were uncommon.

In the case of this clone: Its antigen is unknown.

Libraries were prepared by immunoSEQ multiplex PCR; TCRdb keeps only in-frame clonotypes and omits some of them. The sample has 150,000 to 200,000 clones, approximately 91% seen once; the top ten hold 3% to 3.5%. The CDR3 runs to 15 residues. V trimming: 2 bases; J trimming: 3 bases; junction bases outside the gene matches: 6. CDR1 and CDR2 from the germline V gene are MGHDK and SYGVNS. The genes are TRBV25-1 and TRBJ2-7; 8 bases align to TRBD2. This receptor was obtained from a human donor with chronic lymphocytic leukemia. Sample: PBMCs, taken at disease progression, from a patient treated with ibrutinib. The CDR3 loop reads CASSEPGLGIYEQYF. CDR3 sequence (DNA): TGTGCCAGCAGTGAACCGGGACTAGGGATCTACGAGCAGTACTTC.